This TCR beta chain was sequenced for a study of blood T cell repertoires in COVID-19 (dated by TCRdb to about 2020). Concerning the study at large: Samples covering the acute and convalescent phases of COVID-19 were provided by collaborators in the United States, Italy and Spain. The material from the prospective study consisted of cDNA or gDNA derived from T cells, B-cell-depleted T cells, or PBMCs. Subjects who had been exposed to COVID-19, were actively infected with it, or had recovered from it provided the deeply sampled blood TCRbeta repertoires that made up the dataset. The repertoires were released in a freely available public database meant as a resource for research on the immune response to SARS-CoV-2. The samples were drawn from two sources: the first 160 participants of the ongoing ImmuneRACE study, and fewer than 1,500 subjects contributed by 6 global collaborators. Nearly every sample came with metadata listing a de-identified subject ID, COVID-19 status, age in years and sex. HLA class I and class II types, where available, came from metadata supplied by the sample provider rather than from assay-based typing.

Enrolling through a virtual design, the prospective study's participants ranged in age from roughly 18 to 95 years and lived across approximately 25 United States geographic areas. To assign participants to cohorts, the prospective study relied on clinical history that participants themselves reported in a screening survey and a study questionnaire. In the prospective study, whole blood, serum and a nasopharyngeal or oropharyngeal swab were collected from each participant by mobile phlebotomists. Over an approximately 2-month period, participants in the prospective study had the option of providing additional blood draws and questionnaires. Prospective study blood samples were shipped either frozen or at room temperature before DNA extraction. TCRbeta CDR3 regions were amplified from genomic DNA by means of the immunoSEQ Assay, a bias-controlled multiplex PCR. As for the original processing: The number of nucleated cells in each sample was estimated from the amplification of reference gene primers within the assay. Sequence reads were collapsed and filtered to measure the absolute abundance of every unique TCRbeta CDR3 rearrangement. For each sample, productive Simpson clonality was calculated by taking the square root of Simpson's diversity index across productive rearrangements. TCRdb retrieved this table from immuneACCESS and kept in-frame rearrangements only. Not all clones are present; in checked studies, unresolved V genes account for under half, and no reason is known for the remainder. The DNA gave D and trimming, while V, J and clone size come from that table. Within this sample are around 450,000 clones, with 70% to 90% of them counted one time only. Under 2% of the sample comes from the top ten.

The germline V gene gives CDR1 as MDHEN and CDR2 as SYDVKM. From the cysteine through the phenylalanine, the CDR3 covers 13 amino acids. Only the CDR3 portion is preserved as DNA: 39 bases, with reading frame beginning at the first base. V and J are truncated by 3 bases and 10 bases respectively, leaving an intervening sequence of 10 bases. Concerning this clone: Its cognate antigen has yet to be identified. No much larger clone is present one base from it, and per-base qualities are unavailable. Other DNA sequences from this sample encode an identical CDR3 as well.

Study-wide findings and limitations: How much clinical and demographic metadata was included differed by source and by participant, and the metadata was provided uncurated.

The V and J segments used are TRBV28 and TRBJ1-6; a weak D assignment points to TRBD1 (5 bases agree). The clonotype was recovered from a woman aged 18-35 years with acute COVID-19. Sample: PBMCs or T cells enriched from blood (not recorded which). The nucleotide sequence is TGTGCCAGCAGTTTGCGGGGCAACTCACCCCTCCACTTT. Its translation is CASSLRGNSPLHF. Here the CDR3 is joined to the reference TRBV28 and TRBJ1-6 genes, and the full variable domain is: DVKVTQSSRYLVKRTGEKVFLECVQDMDHENMFWYRQDPGLGLRLIYFSYDVKMKEKGDIPEGYSVSREKKERFSLILESASTNQTSMYLCASSLRGNSPLHFGNGTRLTVT.